A selection of T cell receptor beta chains follows, all from one sample in a study of cytomegalovirus exposure and HLA in healthy donors. Sequencing used immunoSEQ multiplex PCR; TCRdb keeps in-frame clones, though not all of them. The table lists roughly 100,000 clones, 75% to 85% of them singletons, with 10% to 13% in the top ten. Sequencing was performed on PBMCs. The receptors stem from a young woman in good health and CMV-seropositive. Each CDR3 is given with its conserved first and last residue.

CASSLARLNEQYF,TRBV5-5,TRBJ2-7
CASSSGTSGGETQYF,TRBV5-4,TRBJ2-5
CASTGTSGSAIPYEQYF,TRBV28,TRBJ2-7
CASSLGGGSYEQYF,TRBV7-6,NA
CASSETISPGTGAFF,TRBV2,TRBJ1-1
CASNRAFDGGTEAFF,TRBV13,TRBJ1-1
CASSFGTGLNSPLHF,TRBV6-5,TRBJ1-6
CASTSGVLSYEQYF,TRBV6-5,TRBJ2-7
CASSYSTDYYGYTF,TRBV6-5,TRBJ1-2
CASSLGTGGIYEQYF,TRBV28,TRBJ2-7
CASSLSGKLSNQPQHF,TRBV7-8,TRBJ1-5
CAISGTIPQPLHF,TRBV10-3,TRBJ1-6
CASSLLAASYEQYF,TRBV7-2,TRBJ2-7
CASSQGSGRGGKLFF,TRBV4-3,TRBJ1-4
CASSPSGQGGSQPQHF,TRBV6-6,TRBJ1-5
CASSYPGQGGPGELFF,TRBV7-3,TRBJ2-2
CAILDSTPNGYTF,TRBV6-6,TRBJ1-2
CATSRTGGGSGEQYF,TRBV15,TRBJ2-7
CASSPINTDYPGEQYF,TRBV28,TRBJ2-7
CASSFSPVYQETQYF,TRBV18,TRBJ2-5
CASRTGDGSGANVLTF,TRBV28,TRBJ2-6
CASSADIEGGRELFF,TRBV6-5,TRBJ1-4
CASSPQGYEQYF,TRBV5-5,TRBJ2-7
CASSRVLEGSYEQYF,TRBV2,TRBJ2-7